A selection of T cell receptor beta chains follows, all from one sample in a study of blood T cell repertoires in COVID-19. Here immunoSEQ multiplex PCR was the method, and the copy in TCRdb shows in-frame clones only, minus some. The profile covers some 30,000 clones, with about 85% appearing a single time and approximately 16% taken by the ten largest. The specimen sequenced was peripheral blood. The origin of the receptors is a woman in her sixties or seventies with active COVID-19. CDR3s include the opening cysteine and the closing phenylalanine or tryptophan. The D gene is left open where the match is weak. Clone size appears in some rows only: once, few, many, or a class for an expanded clone.

d_gene	j_gene	abundance	v_gene	CDR3aa	CDR3nt
-	TRBJ1-1	-	TRBV28	CASSLAGTPVNTEAFF	TGTGCCAGCAGTCTTGCCGGGACACCGGTGAACACTGAAGCTTTCTTT
TRBD2	TRBJ2-3	-	TRBV27	CASSLTSGSLDTQYF	TGTGCCAGCAGTTTAACTAGCGGGAGTTTAGATACGCAGTATTTT
-	TRBJ2-1	-	TRBV6-5	CASSLTPGTGYNEQFF	TGTGCCAGCAGTTTAACCCCCGGGACTGGCTACAATGAGCAGTTCTTC
-	TRBJ1-1	-	TRBV27	CASSLSGSGGFTEAFF	TGTGCCAGCAGTTTATCCGGGAGTGGGGGTTTCACTGAAGCTTTCTTT
TRBD2	TRBJ2-1	-	TRBV11-2	CASSLGLAEYNEQFF	TGTGCCAGCAGCTTAGGACTAGCGGAGTACAATGAGCAGTTCTTC
-	TRBJ2-3	-	TRBV3-1/TRBV3-2	CASSQTLARTSTDTQYF	TGTGCCAGCAGCCAAACCTTGGCGAGGACTAGCACAGATACGCAGTATTTT
-	TRBJ2-5	-	TRBV5-1	CASSLLRGETQYF	TGCGCCAGCAGCTTGCTGCGCGGAGAGACCCAGTACTTC
-	TRBJ1-1	-	TRBV6-2/TRBV6-3	CASSFDGVEMNTEAFF	TGTGCCAGCAGTTTTGACGGAGTGGAGATGAACACTGAAGCTTTCTTT
TRBD1	TRBJ1-2	few	TRBV24-1	CATSDRDSSSGYGYTF	TGTGCCACCAGTGATAGGGACAGCAGTTCAGGGTATGGCTACACCTTC
TRBD2	TRBJ2-1	-	TRBV9	CASSPLAGMAGDNEQFF	TGTGCCAGCAGCCCGCTAGCGGGAATGGCCGGCGACAATGAGCAGTTCTTC
-	TRBJ2-5	-	TRBV5-6	CASSIGRGETQYF	TGTGCCAGCAGTATCGGGCGAGGGGAGACCCAGTACTTC
TRBD2	TRBJ2-3	-	TRBV2	CASIHERGFIDTQYF	TGTGCCAGCATCCACGAGCGGGGGTTTATAGATACGCAGTATTTT
TRBD2	TRBJ2-1	-	TRBV5-1	CASNPPGLAGDFYNEQFF	TGCGCCAGCAACCCACCAGGACTAGCGGGAGACTTCTACAATGAGCAGTTCTTC
TRBD2	TRBJ2-7	-	TRBV4-1	CASSPSPGLVYEQYF	TGCGCCAGCAGCCCGTCTCCGGGACTAGTCTACGAGCAGTACTTC
TRBD2	TRBJ2-1	-	TRBV7-8	CASSRFSGGRSYNEQFF	TGTGCCAGCAGCAGATTTAGCGGGGGGAGGTCCTACAATGAGCAGTTCTTC
-	TRBJ2-2	-	TRBV10-3	CATVSATGELFF	TGTGCCACCGTCAGTGCCACCGGGGAGCTGTTTTTT
TRBD2	TRBJ2-1	-	TRBV9	CASSVSSLAGDNEQFF	TGTGCCAGCAGCGTATCGTCCCTAGCGGGAGATAATGAGCAGTTCTTC
TRBD2	TRBJ2-2	-	TRBV6-5	CASRVSGSPGELFF	TGTGCCAGCAGGGTTAGCGGGAGTCCCGGGGAGCTGTTTTTT
TRBD1	TRBJ1-2	-	TRBV24-1	CATSDPGQGVRGYTF	TGTGCCACCAGTGATCCGGGACAGGGGGTACGGGGCTACACCTTC
-	TRBJ1-3	-	TRBV5-8	CASSLVVTGNTIYF	TGTGCCAGCAGCTTGGTAGTCACTGGAAACACCATATATTTT
TRBD2	TRBJ2-2	-	TRBV4-1	CASSQWAGGWNTGELFF	TGCGCCAGCAGCCAATGGGCCGGGGGGTGGAACACCGGGGAGCTGTTTTTT
TRBD1	TRBJ2-1	-	TRBV7-3	CASSTGTGGREQFF	TGTGCCAGCAGCACCGGGACAGGGGGCAGGGAGCAGTTCTTC
TRBD1	TRBJ1-6	-	TRBV4-2	CASSQDLRGQRSPLHF	TGTGCCAGCAGCCAAGATCTAAGGGGACAGCGATCACCCCTCCACTTT
-	TRBJ2-7	-	TRBV7-8	CASSPPRVSYEQYF	TGTGCCAGCAGCCCTCCCAGGGTATCCTACGAGCAGTACTTC
-	TRBJ1-1	-	TRBV25-1	CASSESGRVSTEAFF	TGTGCCAGCAGTGAATCGGGCAGGGTTAGCACTGAAGCTTTCTTT
TRBD1	TRBJ2-5	-	TRBV13	CASSHGLGRGRETQYF	TGTGCCAGCAGCCACGGTTTAGGAAGGGGGCGAGAGACCCAGTACTTC
-	TRBJ2-7	-	TRBV29-1	CSVEMGQGSFPYEQYF	TGCAGCGTTGAAATGGGGCAGGGGTCGTTTCCTTACGAGCAGTACTTC
TRBD2	TRBJ2-3	-	TRBV6-6	CASSAETKRGGFPDTDTQYF	TGTGCCAGCAGCGCCGAAACCAAGCGGGGGGGTTTTCCGGACACAGATACGCAGTATTTT
-	TRBJ2-5	-	TRBV18	CASSPTAQQTQYF	TGTGCCAGCTCGCCAACAGCTCAGCAGACCCAGTACTTC
-	TRBJ1-2	-	TRBV28	CASRGPGLYGYTF	TGTGCCAGCAGGGGTCCGGGGTTGTATGGCTACACCTTC
-	TRBJ2-7	-	TRBV10-3	CATKETDPTYEQYF	TGTGCCACCAAAGAGACAGATCCGACGTACGAGCAGTACTTC
TRBD1	TRBJ1-2	-	TRBV9	CASSVDEGATSYTF	TGTGCCAGCAGCGTAGATGAGGGGGCAACCAGCTACACCTTC
-	TRBJ1-1	-	TRBV5-1	CASILPRGRLNTEAFF	TGCGCCAGCATCCTCCCCAGGGGACGATTGAACACTGAAGCTTTCTTT
TRBD2	TRBJ2-1	-	TRBV7-2	CASSNLQLAGTYNEQFF	TGTGCCAGCAGCAACCTTCAACTAGCGGGGACCTACAATGAGCAGTTCTTC
TRBD2	TRBJ2-7	once	TRBV7-8	CASSLDGLAGTEQYF	TGTGCCAGCAGCTTAGATGGACTAGCGGGGACCGAGCAGTACTTC
TRBD1	TRBJ2-4	-	TRBV25-1	CASTTGANIQYF	TGTGCCAGCACGACAGGGGCGAACATTCAGTACTTC
-	TRBJ2-7	few	TRBV29-1	CSGRDIYYEQYF	TGCAGCGGCCGGGACATCTACTACGAGCAGTACTTC
TRBD2	TRBJ2-1	-	TRBV5-4	CASSTGLAGDIPYNEQFF	TGTGCCAGCAGCACTGGACTAGCGGGAGATATCCCGTACAATGAGCAGTTCTTC
TRBD2	TRBJ2-1	-	TRBV2	CATQGGGIDEQFF	TGTGCCACCCAGGGCGGGGGGATCGATGAGCAGTTCTTC
TRBD1	TRBJ2-3	once	TRBV6-5	CASSSPDRATDTQYF	TGTGCCAGCAGTTCCCCGGACAGGGCCACAGATACGCAGTATTTT
-	TRBJ2-3	few	TRBV19	CASSRRYSSTDTQYF	TGTGCCAGTAGCCGGCGGTACTCTAGCACAGATACGCAGTATTTT
TRBD2	TRBJ2-1	-	TRBV11-2	CASRRATSVGEQFF	TGTGCCAGCCGTCGCGCGACTAGCGTCGGTGAGCAGTTCTTC
-	TRBJ2-7	few	TRBV18	CASSPSSYEQYF	TGTGCCAGCTCCCCGAGCTCCTACGAGCAGTACTTC
-	TRBJ1-2	-	TRBV11-2	CASSSEAGLTLTF	TGTGCCAGCAGCTCCGAAGCAGGGTTGACTCTCACCTTC
TRBD1	TRBJ1-3	-	TRBV7-8	CASSLGTGVGSGNTIYF	TGTGCCAGCAGCTTAGGGACAGGGGTCGGCTCTGGAAACACCATATATTTT
-	TRBJ2-3	-	TRBV9	CASSVVGEDWGQDTQYF	TGTGCCAGCAGCGTAGTCGGGGAAGACTGGGGTCAAGATACGCAGTATTTT
-	TRBJ1-1	once	TRBV9	CASSVGSDTEAFF	TGTGCCAGCAGCGTAGGAAGCGACACTGAAGCTTTCTTT
TRBD2	TRBJ2-7	-	TRBV6-5	CASGRGGYEQYF	TGTGCCAGCGGGCGGGGGGGCTACGAGCAGTACTTC
TRBD1	TRBJ2-7	-	TRBV30	CAWSVGTGVSYEQYF	TGTGCCTGGAGTGTAGGGACAGGGGTATCCTACGAGCAGTACTTC
-	TRBJ2-3	-	TRBV6-5	CASMTRQASTDTQYF	TGTGCCAGCATGACACGACAGGCTAGCACAGATACGCAGTATTTT
-	TRBJ1-6	-	TRBV19	CASSMGRGSSPLHF	TGTGCCAGTAGTATGGGCAGGGGTAGCTCACCCCTCCACTTT
-	TRBJ2-5	-	TRBV19	CASSMRETQYF	TGTGCCAGTAGTATGCGGGAGACCCAGTACTTC
TRBD2	TRBJ2-1	-	TRBV9	CASSVTLQAGVLPNEQFF	TGTGCCAGCAGCGTAACCCTACAAGCGGGAGTTTTACCCAATGAGCAGTTCTTC
-	TRBJ2-7	-	TRBV4-1	CASSQGSQGGEQYF	TGCGCCAGCAGCCAAGGAAGCCAGGGAGGCGAGCAGTACTTC